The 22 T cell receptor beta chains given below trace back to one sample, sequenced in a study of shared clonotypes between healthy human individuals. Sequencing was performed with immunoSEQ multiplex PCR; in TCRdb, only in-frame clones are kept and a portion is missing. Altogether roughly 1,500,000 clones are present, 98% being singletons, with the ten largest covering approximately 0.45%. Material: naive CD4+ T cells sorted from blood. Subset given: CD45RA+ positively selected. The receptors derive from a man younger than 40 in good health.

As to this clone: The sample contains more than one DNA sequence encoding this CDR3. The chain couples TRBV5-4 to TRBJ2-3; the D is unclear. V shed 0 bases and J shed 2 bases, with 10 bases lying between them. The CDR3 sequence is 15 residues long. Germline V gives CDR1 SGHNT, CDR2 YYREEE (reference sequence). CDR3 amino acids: CASSLEVSYTDTQYF. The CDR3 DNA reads TGTGCCAGCAGCTTGGAGGTCAGCTACACAGATACGCAGTATTTT.

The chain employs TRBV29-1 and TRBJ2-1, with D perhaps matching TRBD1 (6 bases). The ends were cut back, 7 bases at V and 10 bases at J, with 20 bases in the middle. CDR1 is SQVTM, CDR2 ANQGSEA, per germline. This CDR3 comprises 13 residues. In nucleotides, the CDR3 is TGCAGCGCTAACGGGGCGGCCGGACAGGAGCAGTTCTTC. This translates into CSANGAAGQEQFF.

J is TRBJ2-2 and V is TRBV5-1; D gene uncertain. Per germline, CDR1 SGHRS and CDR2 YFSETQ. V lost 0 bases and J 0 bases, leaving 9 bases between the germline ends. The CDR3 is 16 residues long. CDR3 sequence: CASSLGPPANTGELFF. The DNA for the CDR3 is TGCGCCAGCAGCTTGGGACCCCCGGCGAACACCGGGGAGCTGTTTTTT.

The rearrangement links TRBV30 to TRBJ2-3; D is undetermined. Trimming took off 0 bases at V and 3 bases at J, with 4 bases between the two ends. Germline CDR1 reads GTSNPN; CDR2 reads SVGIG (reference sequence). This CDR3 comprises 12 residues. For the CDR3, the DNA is TGTGCCTGGAGTGTGAATACAGATACGCAGTATTTT. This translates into CAWSVNTDTQYF.

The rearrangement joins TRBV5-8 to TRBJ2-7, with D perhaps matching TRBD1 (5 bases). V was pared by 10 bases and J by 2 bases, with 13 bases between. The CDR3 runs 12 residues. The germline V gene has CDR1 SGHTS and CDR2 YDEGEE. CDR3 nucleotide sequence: TGTGCCGTGGCCAAGGGGACCTACGAGCAGTACTTC. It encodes CAVAKGTYEQYF.

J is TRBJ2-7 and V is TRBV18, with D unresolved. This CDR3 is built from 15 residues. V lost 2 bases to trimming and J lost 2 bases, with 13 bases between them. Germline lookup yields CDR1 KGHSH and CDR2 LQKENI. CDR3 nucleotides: TGTGCCAGCTCACCAACCCTTGACCGAGCCTACGAGCAGTACTTC. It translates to CASSPTLDRAYEQYF.

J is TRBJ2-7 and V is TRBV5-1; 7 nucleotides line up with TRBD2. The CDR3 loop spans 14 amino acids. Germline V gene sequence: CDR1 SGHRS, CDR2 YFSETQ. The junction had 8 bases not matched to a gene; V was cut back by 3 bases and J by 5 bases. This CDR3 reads CASSSVAGADEQYF. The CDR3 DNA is TGCGCCAGCAGCTCGGTGGCGGGAGCCGACGAGCAGTACTTC.

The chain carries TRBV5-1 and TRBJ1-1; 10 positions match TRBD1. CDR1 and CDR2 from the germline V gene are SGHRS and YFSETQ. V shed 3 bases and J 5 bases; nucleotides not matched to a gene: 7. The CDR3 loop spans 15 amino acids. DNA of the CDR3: TGCGCCAGCAGCTCCGGACAGGGGGTAGGTACTGAAGCTTTCTTT. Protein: CASSSGQGVGTEAFF. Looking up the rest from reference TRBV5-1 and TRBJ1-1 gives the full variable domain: KAGVTQTPRYLIKTRGQQVTLSCSPISGHRSVSWYQQTPGQGLQFLFEYFSETQRNKGNFPGRFSGRQFSNSRSEMNVSTLELGDSALYLCASSSGQGVGTEAFFGQGTRLTVV.

CDR3 nucleotide sequence: TGTGCCAGCAGCTTAGTAGGTGGGCGCACAGATACGCAGTATTTT. Protein sequence: CASSLVGGRTDTQYF. The rearrangement uses TRBV11-3 and TRBJ2-3; D remains ambiguous. The CDR3 length is 15 residues. V dropped 1 base and J dropped 1 base, with 9 bases sitting between them. Germline CDR1 and CDR2: SGHNT and YENEEA. Filled out from reference TRBV11-3 and TRBJ2-3, the complete variable domain reads EAGVVQSPRYKIIEKKQPVAFWCNPISGHNTLYWYLQNLGQGPELLIRYENEEAVDDSQLPKDRFSAERLKGVDSTLKIQPAELGDSAVYLCASSLVGGRTDTQYFGPGTRLTVL.

The CDR3 spells CASSRGTEAFF. The CDR3 nucleotides are TGTGCCAGCAGCCGGGGGACTGAAGCTTTCTTT. The chain couples TRBV7-8 to TRBJ1-1, with D tentatively TRBD1 (5 bases). The V gene lost 5 bases and the J gene lost 5 bases, with 6 bases spanning the gap. The CDR3 totals 11 residues. In germline, CDR1 is SGHVS, CDR2 FQNEAQ.

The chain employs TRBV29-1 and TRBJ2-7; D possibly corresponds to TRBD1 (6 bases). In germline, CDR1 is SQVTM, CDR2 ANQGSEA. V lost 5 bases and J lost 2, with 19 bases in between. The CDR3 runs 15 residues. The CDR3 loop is CSVRTPGALPYEQYF. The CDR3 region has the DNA TGCAGCGTTCGTACGCCAGGGGCGTTGCCCTACGAGCAGTACTTC.

The CDR3 sequence: CASSELGQGTSGNTIYF. The DNA of the CDR3 is TGTGCCAGCAGTGAACTCGGACAGGGGACCTCTGGAAACACCATATATTTT. This chain joins TRBV6-1 and TRBJ1-3, with 9 positions matching TRBD1. CDR3 length: 17 amino acids. CDR1 and CDR2 (germline): MNHNS, SASEGT. The trim removed 2 bases at V and 0 bases at J, leaving 5 bases unmatched.

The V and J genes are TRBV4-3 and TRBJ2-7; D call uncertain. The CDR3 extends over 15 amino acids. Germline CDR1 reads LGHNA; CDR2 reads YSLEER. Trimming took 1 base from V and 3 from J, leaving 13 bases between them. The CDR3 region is CASSQVLGRHYEQYF. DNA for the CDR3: TGCGCCAGCAGCCAAGTTCTGGGCAGGCACTACGAGCAGTACTTC.

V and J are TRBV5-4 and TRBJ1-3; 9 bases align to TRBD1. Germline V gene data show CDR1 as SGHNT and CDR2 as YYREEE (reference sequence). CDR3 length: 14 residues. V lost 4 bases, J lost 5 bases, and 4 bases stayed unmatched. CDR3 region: CASSPGTGRNTIYF. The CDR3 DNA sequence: TGTGCCAGCAGCCCAGGGACAGGGAGAAACACCATATATTTT.

This CDR3 reads CSVKRDLTGELFF. The CDR3, as DNA: TGCAGCGTTAAGCGGGATCTCACCGGGGAGCTGTTTTTT. This chain joins TRBV29-1 and TRBJ2-2; 7 bases are a match to TRBD2. The CDR3 has 13 amino acids. Germline loops: CDR1 SQVTM, CDR2 ANQGSEA. The ends lost 5 bases at V and 4 bases at J; junction bases unmatched: 4.

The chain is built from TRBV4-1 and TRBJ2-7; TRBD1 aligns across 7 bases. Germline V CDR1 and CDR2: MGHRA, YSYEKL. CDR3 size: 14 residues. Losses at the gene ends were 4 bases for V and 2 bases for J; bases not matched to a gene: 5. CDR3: CASSRLGQAYEQYF. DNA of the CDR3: TGCGCCAGCAGCCGACTTGGACAGGCCTACGAGCAGTACTTC.

The CDR3 nucleotides read TGTGCCAGCAGTGGTCTTAGGGGCAGAACTAATGAAAAACTGTTTTTT. This translates into CASSGLRGRTNEKLFF. The chain has TRBV7-2 and TRBJ1-4, with D tentatively TRBD1 (5 bases). V shed 6 bases and J shed 1 base, with 15 bases lying between them. The CDR3 is 16 amino acids. Per the germline V gene, CDR1 is SGHTA and CDR2 is FQGNSA.

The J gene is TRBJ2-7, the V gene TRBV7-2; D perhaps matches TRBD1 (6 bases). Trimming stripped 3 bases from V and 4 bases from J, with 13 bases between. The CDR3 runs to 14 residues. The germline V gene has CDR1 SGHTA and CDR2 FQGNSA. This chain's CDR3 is CASSFSGAVYEQYF. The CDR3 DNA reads TGTGCCAGCAGCTTTTCAGGGGCTGTGTACGAGCAGTACTTC.

The CDR3 loop reads CATTTGELGLKFSYEQYF. CDR3 sequence (DNA): TGTGCCACCACGACCGGGGAACTCGGACTAAAATTTTCCTACGAGCAGTACTTC. The V and J genes are TRBV15 and TRBJ2-7, with D tentatively TRBD2 (6 bases). V dropped 7 bases and J dropped 1 base, with 26 bases sitting between them. The germline CDR1 and CDR2 sequences are LNHNV and YYDKDF (reference sequence). The CDR3 totals 18 residues.

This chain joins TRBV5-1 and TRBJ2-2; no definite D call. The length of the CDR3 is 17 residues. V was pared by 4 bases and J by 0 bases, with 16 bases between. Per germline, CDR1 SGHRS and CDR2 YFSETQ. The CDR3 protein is CASSETSIHANTGELFF. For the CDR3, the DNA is TGCGCCAGCAGCGAGACTTCGATTCACGCGAACACCGGGGAGCTGTTTTTT.

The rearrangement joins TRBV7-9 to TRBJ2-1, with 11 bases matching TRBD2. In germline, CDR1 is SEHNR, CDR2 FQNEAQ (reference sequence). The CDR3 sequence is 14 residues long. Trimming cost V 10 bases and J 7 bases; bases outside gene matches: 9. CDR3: CATLLAGVNNEQFF. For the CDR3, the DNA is TGTGCCACCTTACTAGCGGGAGTTAATAATGAGCAGTTCTTC.

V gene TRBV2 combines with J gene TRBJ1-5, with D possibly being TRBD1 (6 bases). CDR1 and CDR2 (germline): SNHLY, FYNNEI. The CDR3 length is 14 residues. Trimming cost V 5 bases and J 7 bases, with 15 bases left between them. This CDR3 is CASSPDSLSQPQHF. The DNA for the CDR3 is TGTGCCAGCAGTCCGGACAGTTTGAGCCAGCCCCAGCATTTT.